In its sample, the clone carrying this T cell receptor beta chain was seen many times. The antigen remains unidentified. The source of the sample is a study of regulatory T cells in long-lasting Graves disease. At the level of the study: Duration of antithyroid drug therapy among newly diagnosed Graves' patients was under 3 months.

Findings of the study overall: Lower TCR diversity was seen in persistent Graves' patients than in newly diagnosed ones.

To make TCR beta libraries, researchers used iRepertoire HTBI primers and Arm-PCR of CDR3 regions. TCRdb used MiXCR to reprocess the multiplex PCR reads, holding one entry per CDR3 protein. This repertoire shows about 440,000 distinct CDR3 sequences, roughly 15% found once; its top ten account for around 23%. Time point reported: newly diagnosed GD, antithyroid drugs for less than 3 months. From RNA extracted from PBMCs, the TCR library was made. The same specimen was also included in a second study, on T cells in Graves' hyperthyroidism and ophthalmopathy. That report notes: A patient was excluded if there was uncontrolled infection, other autoimmune disease, pregnancy or lactation. Blood also held most thyroid clonotypes expanded beyond 0.001.

This TCR was recovered from a young woman with Graves disease. Sequences were derived from peripheral blood mononuclear cells (PBMCs), sampled at new diagnosis, from a patient treated with antithyroid drugs.

CDR3 loop: CSARDPSGTSGRSYEQYF. CDR3 in DNA: TGCAGTGCTAGAGACCCCTCAGGGACTAGCGGGAGGTCCTACGAGCAGTACTTC. V and J are TRBV20-1 and TRBJ2-7; TRBD2 matches 15 bases. Germline V lookup: CDR1 DFQATT, CDR2 SNEGSKA (reference sequence). This CDR3 comprises 18 residues. The junction had 7 bases not matched to a gene; V was cut back by 0 bases and J by 1 base.